This T cell receptor beta chain comes out of a study of blood T cells in healthy people across ages. Background on the study: Per every two T cells, about one barcoded beta molecule was captured by template switching. General study points: Higher naive T cell percentage went strongly together with higher TCR beta diversity.

This clonotype occurred a few times. Its antigen is currently unknown. Total RNA amounts of at least 6 micrograms were extracted per sample. For the second PCR, which ran for about 6 to 12 cycles, a sample-barcoded 5' primer and a J-beta primer mix were used. Each cDNA molecule received a tag from a template-switch adaptor that had 12 random nucleotides. A single record per CDR3 protein comes from TCRdb applying MiXCR to the 5' RACE reads. The sample lists hundreds of thousands of distinct CDR3 sequences, roughly 20% occurring once. Germline V gene lookup returns CDR1 DFQATT and CDR2 SNEGSKA (reference sequence). The CDR3 length is 14 residues. V gave up 2 bases and J gave up 4 bases; unmatched junction bases: 6.

The clonotype originates from a man aged 70-80 years in good health. The chain links TRBV20-1 to TRBJ1-2; 8 positions agree with TRBD1. Specimen: blood. This CDR3 is CSARYDRGRYGYTF. In DNA, the CDR3 is TGCAGTGCTAGATACGACAGGGGCCGCTATGGCTACACCTTC.